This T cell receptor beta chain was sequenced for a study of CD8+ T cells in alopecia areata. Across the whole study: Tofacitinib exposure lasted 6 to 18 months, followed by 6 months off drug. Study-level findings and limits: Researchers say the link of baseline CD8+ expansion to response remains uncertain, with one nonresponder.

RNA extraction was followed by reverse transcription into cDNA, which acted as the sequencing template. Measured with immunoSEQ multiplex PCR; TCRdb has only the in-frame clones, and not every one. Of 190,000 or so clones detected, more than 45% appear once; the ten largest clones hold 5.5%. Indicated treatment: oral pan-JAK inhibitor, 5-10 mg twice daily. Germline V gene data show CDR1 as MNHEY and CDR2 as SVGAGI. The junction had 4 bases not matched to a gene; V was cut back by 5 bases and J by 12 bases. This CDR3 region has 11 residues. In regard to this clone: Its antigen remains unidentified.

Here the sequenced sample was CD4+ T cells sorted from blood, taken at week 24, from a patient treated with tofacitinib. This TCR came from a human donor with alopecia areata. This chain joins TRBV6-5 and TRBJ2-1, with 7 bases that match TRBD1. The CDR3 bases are TGTGCCAGCAGTCAAGGGACAGTGCAGTTCTTC. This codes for CASSQGTVQFF.